This is a list of T cell receptor beta chains from one sample in a study of T-cell memory formation after mild COVID-19. TCRdb passed the 5' RACE reads through MiXCR, listing each CDR3 protein once. The sample comprises some 200,000 distinct CDR3 sequences, around 21% of which are singletons, and 23% rests with the top ten. What was sequenced was PBMCs or a T cell subset sorted from them (not recorded which). These receptors came from an adult woman who had mild COVID-19 (a few samples of this study predate the infection). Cell type and time point are not known. Both conserved end residues are part of each CDR3. The D gene is left open where the match is weak. Size tells how often a clone was seen (once, few, many) or the class of an expanded clone, and some rows leave it out.

size	V	D	J	CDR3	DNA
.	TRBV4-1	.	TRBJ2-6	CASSQEVGQGANVLTF	TGCGCCAGCAGCCAAGAAGTAGGGCAGGGGGCCAACGTCCTGACTTTC
few	TRBV7-6	TRBD2	TRBJ2-1	CASSRTSGDNEQFF	TGTGCCAGCAGCCGGACTAGCGGGGACAATGAGCAGTTCTTC
.	TRBV6-2/TRBV6-3	.	TRBJ2-2	CAVTGEPNTGELFF	TGTGCCGTTACGGGGGAGCCGAACACCGGGGAGCTGTTTTTT
few	TRBV5-1	TRBD1	TRBJ2-2	CASSLLGQVAGELFF	TGCGCCAGCAGCTTGTTAGGACAGGTCGCCGGGGAGCTGTTTTTT
few	TRBV7-6	.	TRBJ2-6	CASSLGTAGANVLTF	TGTGCCAGCAGCTTAGGGACCGCTGGGGCCAACGTCCTGACTTTC
.	TRBV15	.	TRBJ2-1	CATQEGTGEQFF	TGTGCCACCCAAGAAGGGACCGGTGAGCAGTTCTTC
few	TRBV4-1	TRBD2	TRBJ2-5	CASSQGGRGEQETQYF	TGCGCCAGCAGCCAAGGAGGGCGGGGGGAACAAGAGACCCAGTACTTC
.	TRBV10-3	.	TRBJ2-7	CAISDPRATKPYEQYF	TGTGCCATCAGTGATCCGCGGGCCACCAAGCCCTACGAGCAGTACTTC
.	TRBV4-1	.	TRBJ2-1	CASSQGQKNEQFF	TGCGCCAGCAGCCAAGGACAGAAAAATGAGCAGTTCTTC
.	TRBV11-2	TRBD1	TRBJ1-4	CASSLVGTGKEKLFF	TGTGCCAGCAGCTTAGTCGGGACAGGGAAGGAAAAACTGTTTTTT
.	TRBV7-9	TRBD2	TRBJ2-1	CASSSYNKLAESNNEQFF	TGTGCCAGCAGCTCCTATAATAAACTAGCGGAGTCGAACAATGAGCAGTTCTTC
.	TRBV19	.	TRBJ1-1	CASSRGRVTEAFF	TGTGCCAGTAGTAGGGGGCGGGTCACTGAAGCTTTCTTT
.	TRBV5-1	.	TRBJ1-1	CASSLESARRGEAFF	TGCGCCAGCAGCTTGGAGTCAGCCCGAAGGGGTGAAGCTTTCTTT
.	TRBV4-1	.	TRBJ2-1	CASSQGVGKEQFF	TGCGCCAGCAGCCAAGGTGTCGGCAAAGAGCAGTTCTTC
few	TRBV27	.	TRBJ2-7	CASSLSGWGHEQYF	TGTGCCAGCAGTTTATCTGGGTGGGGCCACGAGCAGTACTTC
.	TRBV30	.	TRBJ1-3	CAWSVAGNTIYF	TGTGCCTGGAGTGTAGCTGGAAACACCATATATTTT
.	TRBV10-3	TRBD1	TRBJ1-2	CAIGTDYGYTF	TGTGCCATCGGGACAGACTATGGCTACACCTTC
few	TRBV25-1	.	TRBJ1-1	CASSAGSATEAFF	TGTGCCAGCAGTGCGGGTTCGGCCACTGAAGCTTTCTTT
.	TRBV12-3/TRBV12-4	.	TRBJ2-7	CASQEGGAEQYF	TGTGCCAGCCAAGAGGGGGGAGCAGAGCAGTACTTC
.	TRBV10-3	.	TRBJ1-4	CATWDPSREKLFF	TGTGCCACCTGGGACCCGTCACGGGAAAAACTGTTTTTT
.	TRBV7-3	.	TRBJ2-3	CASSLSGYSTDTQYF	TGTGCCAGCAGCTTAAGCGGCTATAGCACAGATACGCAGTATTTT
few	TRBV7-2	.	TRBJ1-2	CASSLVSLSYGYTF	TGTGCCAGCAGCTTAGTATCCCTTTCCTATGGCTACACCTTC
.	TRBV27	.	TRBJ2-1	CASSDQGSSYNEQFF	TGTGCCAGCAGCGACCAGGGGAGCTCCTACAATGAGCAGTTCTTC
few	TRBV28	.	TRBJ2-5	CASSFGTSFTVQETQYF	TGTGCCAGCAGTTTCGGGACTTCTTTCACGGTCCAAGAGACCCAGTACTTC
.	TRBV4-1	.	TRBJ2-7	CASSQRGYEQYF	TGCGCCAGCAGCCAAAGGGGCTACGAGCAGTACTTC
few	TRBV4-1	.	TRBJ2-7	CASSLAAGAGEQYF	TGCGCCAGCAGCCTTGCCGCAGGGGCGGGAGAGCAGTACTTC
.	TRBV7-6	TRBD1	TRBJ2-7	CASSGQGTYEQYF	TGTGCCAGCAGCGGACAGGGTACCTACGAGCAGTACTTC
few	TRBV20-1	.	TRBJ2-2	CSARNRSNTGELFF	TGCAGTGCTAGGAACAGGTCGAACACCGGGGAGCTGTTTTTT
.	TRBV4-2	.	TRBJ2-1	CASSQDTNNEQFF	TGTGCCAGCAGCCAAGACACTAACAATGAGCAGTTCTTC
once	TRBV20-1	TRBD1	TRBJ1-2	CSAPRQGMFYVYTF	TGCAGTGCTCCACGACAGGGAATGTTCTATGTCTACACCTTC
few	TRBV2	.	TRBJ2-4	CASSETGWGAKNIQYF	TGTGCCAGCAGTGAAACCGGCTGGGGGGCCAAAAACATTCAGTACTTC
few	TRBV5-1	TRBD2	TRBJ2-1	CASSIASGGANEQFF	TGCGCCAGCAGCATTGCTAGCGGGGGGGCGAATGAGCAGTTCTTC
few	TRBV14	TRBD1	TRBJ1-2	CASSQRAGQGGRGYGYTF	TGTGCCAGCAGCCAGAGGGCAGGACAGGGGGGACGTGGCTATGGCTACACCTTC
few	TRBV5-1	TRBD2	TRBJ2-1	CASSLDWGTSYNEQFF	TGCGCCAGCAGCTTGGACTGGGGGACTAGCTACAATGAGCAGTTCTTC
few	TRBV6-5	TRBD2	TRBJ2-5	CASSYSGRLAGPHASGETQYF	TGTGCCAGCAGTTACTCGGGCAGACTAGCGGGGCCTCACGCTTCGGGGGAGACCCAGTACTTC
.	TRBV12-3/TRBV12-4	.	TRBJ2-5	CASSLPGETQYF	TGTGCCAGCAGTTTACCAGGAGAGACCCAGTACTTC
few	TRBV7-2	.	TRBJ1-1	CASRPRGDTEAFF	TGTGCCAGCAGACCCCGGGGGGACACTGAAGCTTTCTTT
few	TRBV5-4	TRBD1	TRBJ2-1	CASSWAGTGKDNEQFF	TGTGCCAGCAGCTGGGCCGGGACAGGGAAGGACAATGAGCAGTTCTTC
.	TRBV9	.	TRBJ2-3	CASSPGLTITDTQYF	TGTGCCAGCAGCCCAGGACTTACAATCACAGATACGCAGTATTTT
.	TRBV19	.	TRBJ1-5	CASRDRFGNQPQHF	TGTGCCAGTAGGGACAGATTTGGCAATCAGCCCCAGCATTTT
few	TRBV11-3	.	TRBJ2-5	CASSFYVPETQYF	TGTGCCAGCAGCTTTTACGTGCCCGAGACCCAGTACTTC
few	TRBV27	.	TRBJ2-7	CASSLTRESYEQYF	TGTGCCAGCAGTTTAACCCGAGAGAGCTACGAGCAGTACTTC
.	TRBV5-8	.	TRBJ2-1	CASSYRGGNEQFF	TGTGCCAGCAGTTACAGGGGGGGCAATGAGCAGTTCTTC
.	TRBV15	.	TRBJ1-2	CATSRETDSEGYGYTF	TGTGCCACCAGCAGAGAGACAGACTCGGAGGGCTATGGCTACACCTTC
few	TRBV29-1	TRBD1	TRBJ1-1	CSVFGTENTEAFF	TGCAGCGTTTTTGGGACAGAGAACACTGAAGCTTTCTTT
.	TRBV7-6	TRBD1	TRBJ2-3	CASSLNGGQGTDTQYF	TGTGCCAGCAGCTTAAACGGTGGACAGGGCACAGATACGCAGTATTTT
.	TRBV9	TRBD2	TRBJ2-3	CASSVGGSSTDTQYF	TGTGCCAGCAGCGTAGGCGGGAGCAGCACAGATACGCAGTATTTT
once	TRBV12-3/TRBV12-4	.	TRBJ1-2	CASSLGPLYGYTF	TGTGCCAGCAGTTTAGGGCCTTTGTATGGCTACACCTTC